Below, 31 T cell receptor beta chains from the same sample are listed, as sequenced in a study of OX40 agonist ivuxolimab in advanced cancers. TCRdb's table, derived via immunoSEQ multiplex PCR, lists solely in-frame clones and lacks some. The sample consists of about 50,000 clones, about 88% of them appearing once. The sequencing used CD4+ or CD8+ T cells sorted from blood, collected in a trial of the OX40 agonist ivuxolimab. The source of these receptors is an adult with an advanced solid tumor such as melanoma, head and neck, liver or kidney cancer.

The gene calls are TRBV7-2 and TRBJ2-7; weak D call: TRBD1 (5 bases). The CDR3 extends over 12 amino acids. Germline CDR1 and CDR2: SGHTA and FQGNSA. V was clipped by 1 base and J by 7 bases, with 8 bases between them. CDR3 coding DNA: TGTGCCAGCAGCTTAGTCCCAGGGGAGCAGTACTTC. It encodes CASSLVPGEQYF.

As DNA, the CDR3 is TGTGCCAGCGCTGAGTGGGGGCATGGGCAGTTCTTC. It yields the protein CASAEWGHGQFF. The chain has TRBV27 and TRBJ2-1; possibly TRBD1 for D (6 bases). Germline CDR1 and CDR2: MNHEY and SMNVEV (reference sequence). CDR3 length: 12 amino acids. Trimming took off 8 bases at V and 12 bases at J, with 17 bases between the two ends.

CDR3 bases: TGTGCCAGCAGCCGGCCCTACGAGCAGTACTTC. The encoded protein is CASSRPYEQYF. The V call is TRBV28, the J call TRBJ2-5; D is unclear. The DNA end is more similar to TRBJ2-7, so the J call may be wrong. The CDR3 covers 11 residues. In germline, CDR1 is MDHEN, CDR2 SYDVKM.

Of note for this clone: A junction boundary mismatches the germline segment, possibly from a read error. The chain carries TRBV15 and TRBJ2-1, with D tentatively TRBD1 (5 bases). CDR3 size: 15 residues. Per the germline V gene, CDR1 is LNHNV and CDR2 is YYDKDF (reference sequence). Here the CDR3 reads CATSRDGHSFNEQFF. The CDR3 nucleotides read TGTGCCACCAGCAGAGACGGACACTCCTTCAATGAGCAGTTCTTC.

As regards this clone: Distinct nucleotide sequences in the sample also encode this CDR3. This chain uses TRBV9 with TRBJ2-3; 11 nucleotides match TRBD2. This CDR3 spans 15 amino acids. CDR1 and CDR2 from the germline V gene are SGDLS and YYNGEE. Unmatched junction bases numbered 3, after V lost 4 bases and J lost 2 bases. This CDR3 reads CASSLGLADTDTQYF. DNA for the CDR3: TGTGCCAGCAGCCTGGGACTAGCGGACACAGATACGCAGTATTTT.

V and J are TRBV21-1 and TRBJ2-5; the table assigns TRBD1, which was not confirmed against the DNA. TRBV21-1 is tagged as a pseudogene. CDR3 size: 19 residues. The CDR3 loop is CASSKEGSHRPTDQETQYF. The CDR3 DNA follows: TGTGCCAGCAGCAAAGAGGGGTCTCACCGCCCCACGGACCAAGAGACCCAGTACTTC.

This chain joins TRBV29-1 and TRBJ1-1; D gene unclear. The germline gives CDR1 SQVTM, CDR2 ANQGSEA. This CDR3 contains 12 residues. Trimming pared 3 bases from V and 1 base from J, leaving 6 bases between. This CDR3 is CSVDDQNTEAFF. The DNA for the CDR3 is TGCAGCGTTGACGACCAGAACACTGAAGCTTTCTTT.

To note about this clone: The same CDR3 is also encoded by other DNA sequences in this sample. As DNA, the CDR3 is TGTGCCTGGAGTGTACTAGGGTATGGCTACACCTTC. This gives the protein CAWSVLGYGYTF. The gene calls are TRBV30 and TRBJ1-2; D gene ambiguous. The germline gives CDR1 GTSNPN, CDR2 SVGIG (reference sequence). The CDR3 has 12 residues. The ends were cut back, 0 bases at V and 5 bases at J, with 7 bases in the middle.

CDR3 bases: TGTGCCTGGGCCTGGGGAGGGGGGAATGAGCAGTTCTTC. Its translation: CAWAWGGGNEQFF. The chain has TRBV30 and TRBJ2-1; D might be TRBD2 (7 bases). Trimming cost V 5 bases and J 7 bases, with 15 bases left between them. This CDR3 is built from 13 residues. Looked up from germline, CDR1 is GTSNPN and CDR2 is SVGIG (reference sequence).

This clone appeared a single time. V and J are TRBV10-2 and TRBJ2-3, with D perhaps matching TRBD1 (6 bases). The V end lost 8 bases, the J end lost 4 bases, and 19 bases lay between the germline ends. The germline CDR1 and CDR2 sequences are WSHSY and SAAADI. The CDR3 runs 15 residues. The CDR3 spells CASLGRGHLPDTQYF. The CDR3 coding sequence is TGCGCCAGCCTCGGCAGGGGCCACCTCCCAGATACGCAGTATTTT.

This clone was seen a single time. The gene calls are TRBV18 and TRBJ1-2; 9 bases agree with TRBD1. This CDR3 comprises 14 residues. The trim removed 5 bases at V and 4 bases at J, leaving 5 bases unmatched. Germline V gives CDR1 KGHSH, CDR2 LQKENI. The DNA of the CDR3 is TGTGCCAGCTCAAAACAGGGGGCGACCTATGGCTACACCTTC. This encodes CASSKQGATYGYTF.

The CDR3 loop is CASSGTSGYNEQFF. CDR3 DNA: TGTGCCAGCTCCGGGACTAGCGGATACAATGAGCAGTTCTTC. V is TRBV25-1 and J is TRBJ2-1; the match to TRBD2 covers 11 bases. After removal of 8 bases from V and 4 bases from J, the junction contained 4 bases not matched to a gene. The germline V gene encodes CDR1 MGHDK and CDR2 SYGVNS. CDR3 length: 14 amino acids.

J is TRBJ1-2 and V is TRBV5-4, with D tentatively TRBD1 (6 bases). CDR1 and CDR2 (germline): SGHNT, YYREEE (reference sequence). The CDR3 is 14 amino acids. V was shortened by 0 bases and J by 4 bases, with 10 bases between the two germline ends. The CDR3 loop reads CASSLGTASYGYTF. CDR3 DNA sequence: TGTGCCAGCAGCTTGGGGACAGCCAGCTATGGCTACACCTTC.

J is TRBJ1-2 and V is TRBV30; D might be TRBD1 (5 bases). Germline assignment: CDR1 GTSNPN and CDR2 SVGIG (reference sequence). The V end lost 0 bases, the J end lost 6 bases, and 11 bases lay between the germline ends. CDR3 size: 13 residues. CDR3 DNA sequence: TGTGCCTGGAGTGTCCTTCTAGGGGATGGCTACACCTTC. It translates to CAWSVLLGDGYTF.

The V gene is TRBV12-5, the J gene TRBJ2-7; D remains ambiguous. The CDR3 length is 15 residues. The germline V and J ends were trimmed by 6 bases and 3 bases, with 18 bases remaining between them. Germline V gives CDR1 LGHNT, CDR2 FRNRAP. Here the CDR3 reads CASGPSRNWFYEQYF. The DNA of the CDR3 is TGTGCTAGTGGCCCTAGTAGGAACTGGTTCTACGAGCAGTACTTC. Together with reference TRBV12-5 and TRBJ2-7, the CDR3 gives the full variable domain: DARVTQTPRHKVTEMGQEVTMRCQPILGHNTVFWYRQTMMQGLELLAYFRNRAPLDDSGMPKDRFSAEMPDATLATLKIQPSEPRDSAVYFCASGPSRNWFYEQYFGPGTRLTVT.

The chain has TRBV5-1 and TRBJ2-3, with no clear D. Trimming took off 7 bases at V and 0 bases at J, with 15 bases between the two ends. In germline, CDR1 is SGHRS, CDR2 YFSETQ. The CDR3 extends over 15 amino acids. The chain's CDR3 is CASSEVPRSTDTQYF. CDR3 DNA: TGCGCCAGCTCCGAGGTTCCCCGGAGCACAGATACGCAGTATTTT.

The genes are TRBV7-6 and TRBJ2-6; no clear D gene. Trimming removed 5 bases from V and 0 bases from J, with 5 bases in between. Germline CDR1 SGHVS, CDR2 FNYEAQ. The CDR3 spans 14 residues. The CDR3 DNA is TGTGCCAGCAGCAAGGACTCTGGGGCCAACGTCCTGACTTTC. Translating gives CASSKDSGANVLTF.

The rearrangement uses TRBV19 and TRBJ2-2; D gene ambiguous. The V gene lost 4 bases and the J gene lost 2 bases, with 8 bases spanning the gap. There are 14 residues in the CDR3. CDR1 LNHDA and CDR2 SQIVND come from the germline V gene (reference sequence). The CDR3 region is CASSTTTNTGELFF. CDR3 in DNA: TGTGCCAGTAGTACCACAACTAACACCGGGGAGCTGTTTTTT.

The CDR3 DNA follows: TGCGCCAGCAGTGGAAGGAAGGGGGCCGGGGAGCTGTTTTTT. It yields the protein CASSGRKGAGELFF. The rearrangement joins TRBV10-1 to TRBJ2-2, with D tentatively TRBD1 (6 bases). This CDR3 is 14 amino acids long. Germline-derived CDR1 and CDR2 are WNHNN and SYGVQD (reference sequence). The V end lost 4 bases, the J end lost 6 bases, and 12 bases lay between the germline ends.

The V call is TRBV18, the J call TRBJ1-4, with D hard to call. Looked up from germline, CDR1 is KGHSH and CDR2 is LQKENI. Trimming took 3 bases from V and 3 from J, leaving 14 bases between them. The CDR3 consists of 16 residues. CDR3 coding DNA: TGTGCCAGCTCACCGGCCCAGTGGACCTCTAATGAAAAACTGTTTTTT. Translation gives CASSPAQWTSNEKLFF.

The chain uses TRBV30 and TRBJ1-6; D remains ambiguous. The length of the CDR3 is 13 residues. Trimming removed 4 bases at V and 4 bases at J, with 8 bases between. The germline V gene encodes CDR1 GTSNPN and CDR2 SVGIG (reference sequence). The CDR3 bases are TGTGCCTGGACCGGGTGGTATAATTCACCCCTCCACTTT. It yields the protein CAWTGWYNSPLHF.

CDR3 amino acids: CASRVGSFQETQYF. For the CDR3, the DNA is TGCGCCAGCAGAGTCGGGTCCTTCCAAGAGACCCAGTACTTC. The chain joins TRBV5-1 to TRBJ2-5; D remains unclear. V was cut by 5 bases and J by 1 base, with 12 bases left in between. The V gene's germline CDR1 is SGHRS and CDR2 YFSETQ. This CDR3 spans 14 amino acids. Supplemented by reference TRBV5-1 and TRBJ2-5, the full variable domain reads KAGVTQTPRYLIKTRGQQVTLSCSPISGHRSVSWYQQTPGQGLQFLFEYFSETQRNKGNFPGRFSGRQFSNSRSEMNVSTLELGDSALYLCASRVGSFQETQYFGPGTRLLVL.

The rearrangement uses TRBV5-1 and TRBJ2-1; 8 positions agree with TRBD2. The trim removed 6 bases at V and 6 bases at J, leaving 8 bases unmatched. The CDR3 is made up of 14 amino acids. Per the germline V gene, CDR1 is SGHRS and CDR2 is YFSETQ. The DNA for the CDR3 is TGCGCCAGCACCGTCGGGGGGGCCTTCAATGAGCAGTTCTTC. It yields the protein CASTVGGAFNEQFF.

This chain uses TRBV30 with TRBJ1-1, with 7 bases identical to TRBD1. The CDR3 has 12 residues. Germline-derived CDR1 and CDR2 are GTSNPN and SVGIG (reference sequence). With V trimmed by 3 bases and J by 7 bases, 5 bases remained unmatched. The CDR3 loop reads CAWRTGTVEAFF. The DNA for the CDR3 is TGTGCCTGGAGGACAGGGACCGTTGAAGCTTTCTTT.

This sequence joins TRBV15 and TRBJ2-7; D might be TRBD1 (6 bases). With 1 base removed from V and 2 bases from J, the gap between germline ends came to 12 bases. The germline V gene encodes CDR1 LNHNV and CDR2 YYDKDF (reference sequence). The CDR3 is made up of 15 amino acids. The CDR3 DNA reads as TGTGCCACCAGCAGAGGGGGACAACCGACCTACGAGCAGTACTTC. Encoded protein: CATSRGGQPTYEQYF.

This clone has only a few counts. The rearrangement uses TRBV10-3 and TRBJ1-1; 7 bases agree with TRBD1. J lost 1 base, V lost 9 bases, and 8 bases had no gene match. Germline CDR1 is ENHRY and CDR2 is SYGVKD. This CDR3 spans 14 amino acids. CDR3 nucleotide sequence: TGTGCCATACGTCCGGGACAGTCGAACACTGAAGCTTTCTTT. It codes for CAIRPGQSNTEAFF.

This clone is a singleton in its sample. The chain couples TRBV15 to TRBJ1-5, with D possibly TRBD1 on 5 matching bases. The germline V gene encodes CDR1 LNHNV and CDR2 YYDKDF (reference sequence). V was cut by 1 base and J by 0 bases, with 16 bases left in between. There are 18 residues in the CDR3. The CDR3 nucleotides are TGTGCCACCAGCAGAGGGGGCCTTTCCCGGTATAGCAATCAGCCCCAGCATTTT. This sequence encodes CATSRGGLSRYSNQPQHF. Full variable domain (remainder filled in from reference TRBV15 and TRBJ1-5): DAMVIQNPRYQVTQFGKPVTLSCSQTLNHNVMYWYQQKSSQAPKLLFHYYDKDFNNEADTPDNFQSRRPNTSFCFLDIRSPGLGDTAMYLCATSRGGLSRYSNQPQHFGDGTRLSIL.

V gene TRBV6-5 combines with J gene TRBJ2-1; no reliable D call. V was pared by 0 bases and J by 8 bases, with 14 bases between. Germline V gene data show CDR1 as MNHEY and CDR2 as SVGAGI. CDR3 size: 15 residues. The CDR3 loop reads CASSYSPSGFYEQFF. The CDR3 DNA reads TGTGCCAGCAGTTACTCTCCGTCGGGTTTCTATGAGCAGTTCTTC.

This chain uses TRBV7-9 with TRBJ2-5; D may be TRBD1 (6 bases). V lost 3 bases, J lost 5 bases, and 13 bases lay in between. The CDR3 is 14 residues long. The V gene's germline CDR1 is SEHNR and CDR2 FQNEAQ (reference sequence). DNA for the CDR3: TGTGCCAGCAGCTTGGGCACGCAGGGGGAGACCCAGTACTTC. Translating gives CASSLGTQGETQYF.

The V gene is TRBV6-6, the J gene TRBJ1-4; D perhaps matches TRBD1 (5 bases). CDR3 length equals 15 residues. Per the germline V gene, CDR1 is MNHNY and CDR2 is SVGAGI (reference sequence). V shed 2 bases and J shed 5 bases, with 12 bases lying between them. The DNA of the CDR3 is TGTGCCAGCAGTTACGACCAGGGAGTCAATGAAAAACTGTTTTTT. The encoded protein is CASSYDQGVNEKLFF.

The chain links TRBV19 to TRBJ1-4, with D maybe TRBD1 (5 bases). Trimming shortened V by 9 bases and J by 4 bases, and 12 bases separated the two germline ends. This CDR3 contains 13 residues. Germline loops: CDR1 LNHDA, CDR2 SQIVND (reference sequence). In DNA form, the CDR3 reads TGTGCCAGCCGGGATCAGGGTAATGAAAAACTGTTTTTT. It is translated as CASRDQGNEKLFF.